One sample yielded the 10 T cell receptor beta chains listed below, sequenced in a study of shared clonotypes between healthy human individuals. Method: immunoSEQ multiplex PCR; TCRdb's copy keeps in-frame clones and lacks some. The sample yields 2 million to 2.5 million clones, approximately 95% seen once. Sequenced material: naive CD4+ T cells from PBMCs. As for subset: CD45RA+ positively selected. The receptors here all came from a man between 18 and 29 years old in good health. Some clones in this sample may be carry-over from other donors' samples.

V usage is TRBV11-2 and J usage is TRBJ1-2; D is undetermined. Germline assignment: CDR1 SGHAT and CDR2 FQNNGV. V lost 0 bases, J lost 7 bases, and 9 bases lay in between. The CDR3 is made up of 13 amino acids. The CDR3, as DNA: TGTGCCAGCAGCTTAGACAGCCTCCTTGGCTACACCTTC. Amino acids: CASSLDSLLGYTF.

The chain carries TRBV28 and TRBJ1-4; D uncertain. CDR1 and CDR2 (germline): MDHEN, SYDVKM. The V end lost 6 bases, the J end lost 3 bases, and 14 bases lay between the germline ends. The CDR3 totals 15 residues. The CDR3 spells CASRGPWVANEKLFF. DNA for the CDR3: TGTGCCAGCAGAGGCCCCTGGGTGGCTAATGAAAAACTGTTTTTT.

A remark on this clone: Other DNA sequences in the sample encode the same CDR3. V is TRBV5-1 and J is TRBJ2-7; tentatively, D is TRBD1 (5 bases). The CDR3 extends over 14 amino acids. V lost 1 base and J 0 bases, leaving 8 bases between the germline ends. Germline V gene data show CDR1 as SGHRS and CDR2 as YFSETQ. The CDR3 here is CASSLRTGSYEQYF. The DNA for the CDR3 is TGCGCCAGCAGCTTGCGTACAGGCTCCTACGAGCAGTACTTC.

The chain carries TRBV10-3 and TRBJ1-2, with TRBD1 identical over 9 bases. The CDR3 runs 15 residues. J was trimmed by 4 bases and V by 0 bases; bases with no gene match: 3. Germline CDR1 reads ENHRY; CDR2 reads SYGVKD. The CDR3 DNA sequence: TGTGCCATCAGTGAGTCAAGGACAGGGGCCTATGGCTACACCTTC. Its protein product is CAISESRTGAYGYTF.

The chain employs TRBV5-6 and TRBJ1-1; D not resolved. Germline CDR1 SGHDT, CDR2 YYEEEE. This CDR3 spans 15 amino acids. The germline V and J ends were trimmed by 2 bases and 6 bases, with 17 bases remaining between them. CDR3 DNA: TGTGCCAGCAGCTTACGGACGGTTACTCCGGCTGAAGCTTTCTTT. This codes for CASSLRTVTPAEAFF.

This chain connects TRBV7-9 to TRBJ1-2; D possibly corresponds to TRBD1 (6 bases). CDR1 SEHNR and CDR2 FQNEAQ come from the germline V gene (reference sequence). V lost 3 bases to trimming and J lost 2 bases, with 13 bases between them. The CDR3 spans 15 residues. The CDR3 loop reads CASSFSRGPNYGYTF. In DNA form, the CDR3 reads TGTGCCAGCAGCTTCTCCAGGGGACCAAACTATGGCTACACCTTC.

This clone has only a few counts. CDR3 loop: CASSELDRGDEQFF. The CDR3 DNA follows: TGTGCCAGCAGCGAACTCGACAGGGGGGATGAGCAGTTCTTC. V and J are TRBV11-3 and TRBJ2-1, with 9 bases identical to TRBD1. The CDR3 contains 14 residues. V lost 5 bases and J lost 8; bases outside the gene matches: 7. Germline assignment: CDR1 SGHNT and CDR2 YENEEA.

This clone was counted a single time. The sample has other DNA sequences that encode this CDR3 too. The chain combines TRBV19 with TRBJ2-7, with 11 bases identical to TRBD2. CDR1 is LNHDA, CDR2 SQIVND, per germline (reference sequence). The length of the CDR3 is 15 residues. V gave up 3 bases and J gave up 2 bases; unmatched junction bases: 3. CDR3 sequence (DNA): TGTGCCAGTAGTATTCTAGCGGGAGGAACCTACGAGCAGTACTTC. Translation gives CASSILAGGTYEQYF.

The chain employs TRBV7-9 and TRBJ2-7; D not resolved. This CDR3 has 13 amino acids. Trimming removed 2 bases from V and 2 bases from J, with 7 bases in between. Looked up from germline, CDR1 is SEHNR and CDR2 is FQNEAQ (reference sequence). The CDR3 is CASSLNTPYEQYF. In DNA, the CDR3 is TGTGCCAGCAGCTTAAATACCCCCTACGAGCAGTACTTC.

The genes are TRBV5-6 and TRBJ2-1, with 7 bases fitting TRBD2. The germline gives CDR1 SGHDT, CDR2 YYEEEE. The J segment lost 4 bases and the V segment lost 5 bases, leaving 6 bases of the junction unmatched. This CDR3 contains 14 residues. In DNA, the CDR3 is TGTGCCAGCAGAGAGCGGGGCAAATACAATGAGCAGTTCTTC. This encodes CASRERGKYNEQFF.